The T cell receptor beta chain under discussion was sequenced for a study of blood T cells in healthy people across ages. Regarding this clonotype: Its antigen is currently unknown.

Overall study results and limits: Age showed a roughly linear inverse relationship with TCR beta diversity per million T cells.

The germline CDR1 and CDR2 sequences are SGHVS and FQNEAQ. The CDR3 is 15 amino acids. Trimming at V came to 4 bases and at J to 4 bases, leaving 7 bases not matched to a gene. A second about 7 to 12 cycle PCR used barcoded and J-beta primers. Using its own MiXCR run on the 5' RACE reads, TCRdb lists one record per CDR3 protein. The sample includes over 550,000 distinct CDR3 sequences, approximately 30% seen only once; the top ten take around 14%. The chain joins TRBV7-8 to TRBJ1-2; 9 nucleotides align to TRBD1. The sample consisted of blood. The TCR comes from an elderly woman in good health. This CDR3 is CASSYGQGNRYGYTF. The CDR3 nucleotides are TGTGCCAGCAGCTACGGACAGGGGAATCGCTATGGCTACACCTTC.